Following are 7 T cell receptor beta chains from one sample sequenced in a study of T-cell reconstitution after alpha-beta-depleted transplantation in children. It was with unique molecular identifiers that the TCRbeta library was prepared. From the PCR reads, TCRdb called clonotypes with MiXCR, one entry per CDR3 protein. The sample includes some 240,000 distinct CDR3 sequences, 9.7% of them seen just once. The specimen comprised PBMCs from the stem cell graft donor, sampled from the stem cell graft. Every receptor here comes from a human donor who donated a stem cell graft to a child with SCID.

This clonotype was counted many times. V usage is TRBV7-2 and J usage is TRBJ2-5, with 8 nucleotides matching TRBD2. The length of the CDR3 is 15 residues. V lost 3 bases and J lost 1; bases outside the gene matches: 4. Germline values: CDR1 SGHTA, CDR2 FQGNSA. The CDR3 region is CASSFSRGAQETQYF. In DNA form, the CDR3 reads TGTGCCAGCAGCTTCTCGCGGGGGGCCCAAGAGACCCAGTACTTC.

CDR3 nucleotide sequence: TGTGCCAGCGGCAGTGGGAATCAGCCCCAGCATTTT. Translation gives CASGSGNQPQHF. J is TRBJ1-5 and V is TRBV28; unclear D gene. Deletions cut 8 bases from V and 4 bases from J, with 9 bases between. The CDR3 is 12 residues long. CDR1 is MDHEN and CDR2 is SYDVKM in the germline V gene.

Ten or more counts support this clonotype. The chain joins TRBV24-1 to TRBJ2-1; 12 nucleotides line up with TRBD2. The CDR3 extends over 16 amino acids. V was pared by 3 bases and J by 1 base, with 0 bases of the junction left unmatched. Germline CDR1 is KGHDR and CDR2 is SFDVKD. This CDR3 is CATSDGLAGSYNEQFF. The CDR3 region has the DNA TGTGCCACCAGTGATGGACTAGCGGGATCCTACAATGAGCAGTTCTTC.

This clonotype was recorded at least ten times. J is TRBJ2-1 and V is TRBV5-5; D might be TRBD2 (6 bases). The CDR3 runs 15 residues. The ends were cut back, 3 bases at V and 0 bases at J, with 10 bases in the middle. Germline V gives CDR1 SGHKS, CDR2 YYEKEE (reference sequence). CDR3 bases: TGTGCCAGCAGCTCGACGGGGGACTCCTACAATGAGCAGTTCTTC. Translation: CASSSTGDSYNEQFF.

The sample holds many counts of this clonotype. This rearrangement joins TRBV5-1 to TRBJ2-3, with D perhaps matching TRBD1 or TRBD2 (5 bases each). The CDR3 consists of 15 residues. CDR1 and CDR2 from the germline V gene are SGHRS and YFSETQ. Trimming took off 6 bases at V and 5 bases at J, with 19 bases between the two ends. CDR3 DNA sequence: TGCGCCAGCACCCCCGGGACCTTCCGTGGAGATACGCAGTATTTT. It specifies CASTPGTFRGDTQYF.

V gene TRBV4-3 combines with J gene TRBJ2-3; 8 bases map to TRBD1. Trimming removed 4 bases from V and 4 bases from J; junction bases left unmatched: 4. In germline, CDR1 is LGHNA, CDR2 YSLEER. The CDR3 extends over 14 amino acids. In DNA form, the CDR3 reads TGCGCCAGCAGCCGAGGACAGGGAGCAGATACGCAGTATTTT. Its protein is CASSRGQGADTQYF.

The sample holds many counts of this clonotype. The J gene is TRBJ1-2, the V gene TRBV4-1; 9 bases align to TRBD1. The CDR3 covers 14 residues. The V segment lost 9 bases and the J segment 5 bases; nucleotides outside the gene matches: 10. From germline, CDR1 is MGHRA and CDR2 YSYEKL. CDR3 DNA sequence: TGCGCCAGTACTCCGGGACAGGGTTCTTATGGCTACACCTTC. This gives the protein CASTPGQGSYGYTF.